This entry describes one T cell receptor beta chain. This sample was taken from a study of blood T cell repertoires in COVID-19. Study background: Whether acute or convalescent, the COVID-19 samples came from the United States, Italy and Spain. T cells, B-cell-depleted T cells, or PBMCs provided the cDNA or gDNA that served as material.

The CDR3 runs 12 residues. The junction had 0 bases not matched to a gene; V was cut back by 3 bases and J by 7 bases. Looked up from germline, CDR1 is WNHNN and CDR2 is SYGVQD (reference sequence). Authors' analysis steps: Using reference gene primer amplification, nucleated cell counts were estimated. The table came from immunoSEQ multiplex PCR; TCRdb's copy has only in-frame clones and leaves some out. D and trimming come from the DNA, and the V and J calls and clone size come from that table. In the table there are roughly 67,000 clones, roughly 85% of which are singletons. The specimen sequenced was peripheral blood. The receptor was derived from a man aged 45 to 65 with acute or convalescent COVID-19. The chain combines TRBV10-1 with TRBJ1-5, with TRBD1 matching 7 bases. The chain's CDR3 is CASSEGGQPQHF. The DNA for the CDR3 is TGCGCCAGCAGTGAAGGGGGCCAGCCCCAGCATTTT.